The 17 T cell receptor beta chains presented below share a single source sample, sequenced in a study of read filtering for tumor transcriptome and immune sequencing. The library was built from roughly 400 ng RNA with molecular barcoded adaptors for alpha/delta and beta/gamma chains. MiXCR, run by TCRdb on the reads, gives a single entry per CDR3 protein. The table records approximately 41,000 distinct CDR3 sequences, 10% to 15% of them present only once. The sequenced material came from a population of CD138-negative cells sorted from bone marrow. These receptors all stem from a donor aged 40 or older with multiple myeloma.

The table lists this clonotype with many counts. This sequence joins TRBV9 and TRBJ2-1, with 10 positions matching TRBD2. V gave up 1 base and J gave up 0 bases; unmatched junction bases: 1. Germline V gene data show CDR1 as SGDLS and CDR2 as YYNGEE. This CDR3 contains 16 residues. Here the CDR3 reads CASSVPSGSSYNEQFF. DNA of the CDR3: TGTGCCAGCAGCGTACCTAGCGGGAGCTCCTACAATGAGCAGTTCTTC. Full variable domain (remainder filled in from reference TRBV9 and TRBJ2-1): DSGVTQTPKHLITATGQRVTLRCSPRSGDLSVYWYQQSLDQGLQFLIQYYNGEERAKGNILERFSAQQFPDLHSELNLSSLELGDSALYFCASSVPSGSSYNEQFFGPGTRLTVL.

This clonotype was counted at least ten times. This sequence joins TRBV20-1 and TRBJ2-3; the match to TRBD1 covers 11 bases. This CDR3 is built from 14 residues. CDR1 is DFQATT and CDR2 is SNEGSKA in the germline V gene (reference sequence). V dropped 6 bases and J dropped 5; count of bases not matched to a gene: 7. For the CDR3, the DNA is TGCAGTGCACCGGGACAGGGGGTTGTAGATACGCAGTATTTT. Translating gives CSAPGQGVVDTQYF.

This clonotype was counted ten times or more. The chain carries TRBV29-1 and TRBJ1-1; D is ambiguous. The CDR3 totals 14 residues. V lost 4 bases and J lost 1, with 13 bases in between. Per the germline V gene, CDR1 is SQVTM and CDR2 is ANQGSEA. The CDR3 region has the DNA TGCAGCGTTGCACGGTCAGAATGGAACACTGAAGCTTTCTTT. Protein sequence: CSVARSEWNTEAFF.

The rearrangement links TRBV5-4 to TRBJ2-1; 10 bases fit TRBD2. The CDR3 sequence is 16 residues long. Germline V gene data show CDR1 as SGHNT and CDR2 as YYREEE (reference sequence). V gave up 0 bases and J gave up 9 bases; unmatched junction bases: 9. The CDR3 DNA reads as TGTGCCAGCAGCTTGGCCCAGCGGGGGGGCCGAGGTGAGCAGTTCTTC. It translates to CASSLAQRGGRGEQFF. The complete variable domain, with remaining parts taken from reference TRBV5-4 and TRBJ2-1, reads ETGVTQSPTHLIKTRGQQVTLRCSSQSGHNTVSWYQQALGQGPQFIFQYYREEENGRGNFPPRFSGLQFPNYSSELNVNALELDDSALYLCASSLAQRGGRGEQFFGPGTRLTVL.

This clonotype appeared many times. One end of the junction is discordant with germline, which a read error may explain. V usage is TRBV7-7 and J usage is TRBJ2-1, with TRBD1 identical over 8 bases. The CDR3 spans 19 residues. Germline values: CDR1 SSHAT, CDR2 FNYEAQ (reference sequence). The CDR3 region has the DNA TGTGCTAGCAGCTTAGCGCAGGGGGCAGGGGGTAGGTCCTACAATGAGCAGTTCTTC. This translates into CASSLAQGAGGRSYNEQFF.

The rearrangement joins TRBV20-1 to TRBJ1-2; D remains ambiguous. In germline, CDR1 is DFQATT, CDR2 SNEGSKA (reference sequence). The CDR3 contains 11 residues. The ends were cut back, 2 bases at V and 5 bases at J, with 6 bases in the middle. CDR3 in DNA: TGCAGTGCTAGACAGAATTATGGCTACACCTTC. The encoded protein is CSARQNYGYTF.

This clonotype has ten or more counts. J is TRBJ1-1 and V is TRBV2; no clear D gene. Per the germline V gene, CDR1 is SNHLY and CDR2 is FYNNEI. The CDR3 is 10 residues long. The CDR3 reads CAWQAAEAFF. The CDR3 nucleotides read TGTGCTTGGCAGGCTGCTGAAGCTTTCTTT.

This clonotype has a count of ten or more. V is TRBV7-9 and J is TRBJ2-6; 8 bases are a match to TRBD1. V was pared by 1 base and J by 1 base, with 6 bases of the junction left unmatched. This CDR3 has 18 amino acids. Germline V gene lookup returns CDR1 SEHNR and CDR2 FQNEAQ (reference sequence). The DNA for the CDR3 is TGTGCCAGCAGCTTAGGACAGGGGTCCCTTTCTGGGGCCAACGTCCTGACTTTC. Amino acids: CASSLGQGSLSGANVLTF.

This clonotype was counted ten times or more. This sequence joins TRBV5-6 and TRBJ2-1; a possible D gene is TRBD2 (5 bases). The CDR3 extends over 12 amino acids. Looked up from germline, CDR1 is SGHDT and CDR2 is YYEEEE. The V gene lost 2 bases and the J gene lost 9 bases, with 9 bases spanning the gap. The CDR3 protein is CASSFPGSEQFF. The CDR3 nucleotides read TGTGCCAGCAGCTTTCCGGGGAGTGAGCAGTTCTTC.

This clonotype has ten or more counts. The J gene is TRBJ2-7, the V gene TRBV30, with D uncertain. Germline CDR1 and CDR2: GTSNPN and SVGIG (reference sequence). The CDR3 runs 11 residues. The ends were cut back, 3 bases at V and 8 bases at J, with 11 bases in the middle. The CDR3 DNA is TGTGCCTGGAGATCAGGAGTAAAGCAGTACTTC. Its translation: CAWRSGVKQYF.

This clonotype was counted many times. This chain connects TRBV5-4 to TRBJ2-5; 7 bases map to TRBD2. Germline CDR1 reads SGHNT; CDR2 reads YYREEE (reference sequence). The CDR3 consists of 15 residues. V lost 4 bases, J lost 1 base, and 7 bases stayed unmatched. The CDR3 loop is CASSRATSAQETQYF. For the CDR3, the DNA is TGTGCCAGCAGCCGGGCCACTAGCGCCCAAGAGACCCAGTACTTC. Together with reference TRBV5-4 and TRBJ2-5, the CDR3 gives the full variable domain: ETGVTQSPTHLIKTRGQQVTLRCSSQSGHNTVSWYQQALGQGPQFIFQYYREEENGRGNFPPRFSGLQFPNYSSELNVNALELDDSALYLCASSRATSAQETQYFGPGTRLLVL.

This clonotype was seen only a few times. A single base separates this from a much larger clone, so it may be a read error. J is TRBJ1-3 and V is TRBV6-5; a possible D gene is TRBD1 (5 bases). The CDR3 spans 14 residues. Germline lookup yields CDR1 MNHEY and CDR2 SVGAGI. The chain's CDR3 is CASRGRTSGNTTYF. The CDR3 nucleotides read TGTGCCAGCAGGGGACGGACTTCTGGAAACACCACATATTTT.

The sample holds many counts of this clonotype. J is TRBJ2-3 and V is TRBV12-3 or TRBV12-4; possibly TRBD1 or TRBD2 for D (5 bases each). Trimming shortened V by 6 bases and J by 2 bases, and 12 bases separated the two germline ends. The CDR3 sequence is 14 residues long. The CDR3 nucleotides are TGTGCCAGCAGGGGACGGGTCGACACAGATACGCAGTATTTT. Protein product: CASRGRVDTDTQYF.

This clonotype showed up many times. The chain carries TRBV20-1 and TRBJ2-1; 7 nucleotides line up with TRBD1. The CDR3 totals 15 residues. CDR1 DFQATT and CDR2 SNEGSKA come from the germline V gene (reference sequence). The junction had 7 bases not matched to a gene; V was cut back by 5 bases and J by 0 bases. The CDR3 is CSAGAWTGSYNEQFF. Written as DNA, the CDR3 is TGCAGTGCTGGGGCGTGGACAGGCTCCTACAATGAGCAGTTCTTC.

This clonotype was observed at least ten times. The chain combines TRBV20-1 with TRBJ2-3, with 12 bases lining up with TRBD2. Germline CDR1 DFQATT, CDR2 SNEGSKA (reference sequence). The CDR3 spans 19 residues. After removal of 0 bases from V and 2 bases from J, the junction contained 12 bases not matched to a gene. CDR3 sequence reads: CSARDLQRLAGAPTDTQYF. The CDR3 DNA is TGCAGTGCTAGAGATCTTCAGCGACTAGCGGGAGCACCCACAGATACGCAGTATTTT.

This clonotype was recorded at least ten times. The chain uses TRBV5-5 and TRBJ2-5; D unclear. This CDR3 comprises 15 residues. CDR1 is SGHKS, CDR2 YYEKEE, per germline (reference sequence). V dropped 0 bases and J dropped 5 bases, with 14 bases sitting between them. The CDR3 coding sequence is TGTGCCAGCAGCTTGGCCCCCACCCTTCGGGAGACCCAGTACTTC. Translating it yields CASSLAPTLRETQYF.

Concerning this clonotype: A junction boundary mismatches the germline segment, possibly from a read error. V is TRBV28 and J is TRBJ2-3, with 9 positions matching TRBD2. The CDR3 totals 17 residues. Germline-derived CDR1 and CDR2 are MDHEN and SYDVKM. The CDR3 spells CASSPILAGRRTDTRYF. CDR3 coding DNA: TGTGCCAGCAGCCCGATCCTAGCGGGAAGACGCACAGATACGCGGTATTTT.